The TCR beta chain under discussion was sequenced for a study of CD8 T cells in Susac syndrome. The CDR3 covers 16 residues. Germline loops: CDR1 LGHNA, CDR2 YSLEER. With V trimmed by 1 base and J by 2 bases, 3 bases remained unmatched. A quantity of about 0.45 to 1 ug RNA underwent reverse transcription using random hexamers. One entry per CDR3 protein, called by TCRdb with MiXCR from the immunoSEQ multiplex PCR reads. The profile shows about 94,000 distinct CDR3 sequences, over 90% of them singletons. The TCR sequence derives from a human donor with Susac syndrome. The V call is TRBV4-3, the J call TRBJ1-5, with TRBD1 matching 9 bases. The sample was CD4+ T cells from PBMCs. CDR3 DNA sequence: TGCGCCAGCAGCCAAGTTACAGGGGGCGGCAATCAGCCCCAGCATTTT. This sequence encodes CASSQVTGGGNQPQHF.